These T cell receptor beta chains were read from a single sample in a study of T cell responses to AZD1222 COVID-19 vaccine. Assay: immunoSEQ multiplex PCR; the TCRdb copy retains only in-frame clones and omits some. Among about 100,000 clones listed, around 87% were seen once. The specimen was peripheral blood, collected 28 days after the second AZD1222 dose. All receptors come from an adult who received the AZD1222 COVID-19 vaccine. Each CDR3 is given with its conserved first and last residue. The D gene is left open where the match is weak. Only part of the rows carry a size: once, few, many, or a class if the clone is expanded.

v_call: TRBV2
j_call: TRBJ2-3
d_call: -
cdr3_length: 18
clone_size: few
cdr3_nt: TGTGCCAGCACCCACACTAGAGCAAAACTTTTAGGGGCAGATACGCAGTATTTT
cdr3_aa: CASTHTRAKLLGADTQYF

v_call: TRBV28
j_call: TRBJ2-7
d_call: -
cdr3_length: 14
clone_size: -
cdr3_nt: TGTGCCAGCAGTTTAAGGGAGACCCTTTACGAGCAGTACTTC
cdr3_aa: CASSLRETLYEQYF

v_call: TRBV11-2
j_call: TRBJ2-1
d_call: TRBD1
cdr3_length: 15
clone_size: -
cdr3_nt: TGTGCCAGCAGCCCTAGACAGGGGAGATACAATGAGCAGTTCTTC
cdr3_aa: CASSPRQGRYNEQFF

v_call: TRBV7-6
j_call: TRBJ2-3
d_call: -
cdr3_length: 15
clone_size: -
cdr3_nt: TGTGCCAGCAGCCTTGGGGGGACTAGCACAGATACGCAGTATTTT
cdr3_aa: CASSLGGTSTDTQYF

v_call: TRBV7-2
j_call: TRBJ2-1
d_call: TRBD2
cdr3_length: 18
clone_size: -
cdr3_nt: TGTGCCAGCAGCCCATGGACTAGCGGGAGCGGTAGGGAGGATGAGCAGTTCTTC
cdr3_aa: CASSPWTSGSGREDEQFF

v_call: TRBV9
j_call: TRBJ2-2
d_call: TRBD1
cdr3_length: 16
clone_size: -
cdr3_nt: TGTGCCAGCAGCTTCCGGGACAGGGGGCCCACCGGGGAGCTGTTTTTT
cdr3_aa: CASSFRDRGPTGELFF

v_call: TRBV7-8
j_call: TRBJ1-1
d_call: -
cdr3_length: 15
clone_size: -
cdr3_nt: TGTGCCAGCAGCTGGTCGGGGAGGACGAACACTGAAGCTTTCTTT
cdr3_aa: CASSWSGRTNTEAFF

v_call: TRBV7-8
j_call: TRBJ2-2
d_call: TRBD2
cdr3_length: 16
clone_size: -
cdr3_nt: TGTGCCAGCAGCCCTACCGGACTAGCTCTCACCGGGGAGCTGTTTTTT
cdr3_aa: CASSPTGLALTGELFF

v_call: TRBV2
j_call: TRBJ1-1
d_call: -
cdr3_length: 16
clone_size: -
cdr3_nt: TGTGCCAGCAGTGATCTCTCGGCAGGGATGAACACTGAAGCTTTCTTT
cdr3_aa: CASSDLSAGMNTEAFF

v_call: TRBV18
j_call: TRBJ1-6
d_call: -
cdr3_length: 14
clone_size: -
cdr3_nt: TGTGCCAGCTCACCAGGGGGGCGTGATTCACCCCTCCACTTT
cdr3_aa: CASSPGGRDSPLHF

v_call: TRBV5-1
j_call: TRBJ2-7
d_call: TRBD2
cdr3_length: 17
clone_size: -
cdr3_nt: TGCGCCAGCAGCCCGGGAACTAGCGGGGGACCCTCCTACGAGCAGTACTTC
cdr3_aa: CASSPGTSGGPSYEQYF

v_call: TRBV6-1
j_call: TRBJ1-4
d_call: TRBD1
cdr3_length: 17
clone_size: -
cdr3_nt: TGTGCCAGCAGTGTCCCGGGACAGGGAAGGCCCCGCGAAAAACTGTTTTTT
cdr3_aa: CASSVPGQGRPREKLFF

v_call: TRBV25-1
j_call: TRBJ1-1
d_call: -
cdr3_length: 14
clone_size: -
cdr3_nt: TGTGCCACCTCAAACCCCCGGTTGAACACTGAAGCTTTCTTT
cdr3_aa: CATSNPRLNTEAFF

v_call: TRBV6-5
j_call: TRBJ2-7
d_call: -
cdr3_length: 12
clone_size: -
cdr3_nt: TGTGCCAGCAGCATAACAGAATACGAGCAGTACTTC
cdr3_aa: CASSITEYEQYF

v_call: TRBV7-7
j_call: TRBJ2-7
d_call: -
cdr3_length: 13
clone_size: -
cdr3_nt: TGTGCTAGCAGCTCGGACCCTGGGCACGAGCAGTACTTC
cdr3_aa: CASSSDPGHEQYF

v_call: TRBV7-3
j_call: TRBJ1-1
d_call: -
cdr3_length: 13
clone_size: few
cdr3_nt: TGTGCCAGCAGCTTCGGGAAGAACACTGAAGCTTTCTTT
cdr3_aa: CASSFGKNTEAFF

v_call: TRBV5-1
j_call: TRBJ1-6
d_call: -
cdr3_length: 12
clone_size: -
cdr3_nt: TGCGCCAGCAGACTTGAGAATTCACCCCTCCACTTT
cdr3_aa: CASRLENSPLHF

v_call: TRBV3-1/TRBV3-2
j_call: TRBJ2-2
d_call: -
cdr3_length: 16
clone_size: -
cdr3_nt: TGTGCCAGCAGCCAAGACCGGGTAGTGGGGAGCGGGGAGCTGTTTTTT
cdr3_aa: CASSQDRVVGSGELFF

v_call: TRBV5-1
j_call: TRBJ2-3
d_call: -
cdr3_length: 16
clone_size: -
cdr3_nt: TGCGCCAGCAGCCCTGACGGAGGGGTGGGCACAGATACGCAGTATTTT
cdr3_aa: CASSPDGGVGTDTQYF

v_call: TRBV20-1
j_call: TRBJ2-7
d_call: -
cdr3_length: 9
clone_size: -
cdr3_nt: TGCAGTGCCGAAACGGACCGGTACTTC
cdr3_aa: CSAETDRYF

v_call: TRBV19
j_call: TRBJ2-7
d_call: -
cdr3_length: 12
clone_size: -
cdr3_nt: TGTGCCAGTAGTCCTGCCGTGGGCGAGCAGTACTTC
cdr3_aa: CASSPAVGEQYF